This TCR beta chain was retrieved from a study of T cell responses to AZD1222 COVID-19 vaccine. Notes on the study in general: Repertoire sampling occurred only after the peak T cell response.

On this clone: Its antigen is not identified. This same CDR3 is encoded by further DNA sequences in the sample.

The CDR3 is 14 residues long. The V gene's germline CDR1 is PRHDT and CDR2 FYEKMQ (reference sequence). V lost 5 bases and J lost 4, with 15 bases in between. The assay was immunoSEQ multiplex PCR, and TCRdb's table has in-frame clones only and misses some. The sample shows over 60,000 clones, roughly 84% of them seen only once. The origin of this receptor is an adult in good health. The chain has TRBV13 and TRBJ2-7, with D perhaps matching TRBD1 (6 bases). This specimen consisted of peripheral blood, obtained on day 0 of AZD1222 vaccination. The CDR3 loop reads CASSGQISLYEQYF. For the CDR3, the DNA is TGTGCCAGCAGCGGACAGATAAGCCTATACGAGCAGTACTTC.